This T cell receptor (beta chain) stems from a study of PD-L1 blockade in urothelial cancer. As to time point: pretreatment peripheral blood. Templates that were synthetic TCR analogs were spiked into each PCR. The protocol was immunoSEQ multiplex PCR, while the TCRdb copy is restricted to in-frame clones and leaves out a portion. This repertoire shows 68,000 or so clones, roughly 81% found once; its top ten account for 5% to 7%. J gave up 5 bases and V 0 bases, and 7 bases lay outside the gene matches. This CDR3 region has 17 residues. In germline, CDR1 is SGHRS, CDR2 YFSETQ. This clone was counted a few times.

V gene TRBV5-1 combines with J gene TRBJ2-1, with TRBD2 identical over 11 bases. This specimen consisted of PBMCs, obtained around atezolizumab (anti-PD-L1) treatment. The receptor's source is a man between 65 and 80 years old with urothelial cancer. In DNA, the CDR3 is TGCGCCAGCAGCTTGGGCGGGACTAGCGGAGCGAACAATGAGCAGTTCTTC. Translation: CASSLGGTSGANNEQFF.